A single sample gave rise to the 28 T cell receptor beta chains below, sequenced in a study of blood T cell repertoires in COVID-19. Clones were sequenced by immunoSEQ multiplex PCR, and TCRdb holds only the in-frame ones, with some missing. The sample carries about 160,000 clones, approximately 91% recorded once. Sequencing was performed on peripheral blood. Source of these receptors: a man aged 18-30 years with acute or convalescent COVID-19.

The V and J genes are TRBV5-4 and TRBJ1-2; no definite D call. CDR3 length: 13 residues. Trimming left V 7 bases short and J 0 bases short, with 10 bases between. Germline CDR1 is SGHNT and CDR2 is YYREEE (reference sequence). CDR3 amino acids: CASGEISNYGYTF. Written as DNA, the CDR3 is TGTGCCAGCGGTGAGATTTCTAACTATGGCTACACCTTC.

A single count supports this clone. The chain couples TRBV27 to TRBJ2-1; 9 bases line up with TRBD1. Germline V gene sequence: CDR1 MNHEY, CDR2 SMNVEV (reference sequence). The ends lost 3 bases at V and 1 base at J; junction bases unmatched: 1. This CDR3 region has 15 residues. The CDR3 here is CASSFGTGSYNEQFF. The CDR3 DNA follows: TGTGCCAGCAGTTTTGGGACAGGGTCCTACAATGAGCAGTTCTTC.

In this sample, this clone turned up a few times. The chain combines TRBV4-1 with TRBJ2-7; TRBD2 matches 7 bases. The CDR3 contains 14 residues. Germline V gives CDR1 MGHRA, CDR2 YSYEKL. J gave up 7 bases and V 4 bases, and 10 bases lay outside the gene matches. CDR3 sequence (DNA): TGCGCCAGCAGCCCTCTCCAGCTGGGGGGGGAGCAGTACTTC. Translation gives CASSPLQLGGEQYF.

The CDR3 reads CASSQELGQGHYEQYF. The DNA of the CDR3 is TGTGCCAGCAGCCAGGAGTTAGGACAGGGGCACTACGAGCAGTACTTC. V usage is TRBV5-6 and J usage is TRBJ2-7; 9 positions agree with TRBD1. Per germline, CDR1 SGHDT and CDR2 YYEEEE. The CDR3 is made up of 16 amino acids. J gave up 3 bases and V 4 bases, and 11 bases lay outside the gene matches.

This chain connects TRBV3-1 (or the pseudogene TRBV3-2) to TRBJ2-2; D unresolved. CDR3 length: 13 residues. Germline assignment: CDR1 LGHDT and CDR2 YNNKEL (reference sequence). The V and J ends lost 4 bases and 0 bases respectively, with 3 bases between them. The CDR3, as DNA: TGTGCCAGCAGCCTTACGAACACCGGGGAGCTGTTTTTT. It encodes CASSLTNTGELFF.

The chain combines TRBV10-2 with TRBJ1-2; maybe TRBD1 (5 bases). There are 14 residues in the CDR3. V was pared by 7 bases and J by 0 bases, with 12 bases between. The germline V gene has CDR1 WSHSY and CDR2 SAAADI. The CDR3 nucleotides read TGCGCCAGCACTCTCGACAGTACTAACTATGGCTACACCTTC. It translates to CASTLDSTNYGYTF.

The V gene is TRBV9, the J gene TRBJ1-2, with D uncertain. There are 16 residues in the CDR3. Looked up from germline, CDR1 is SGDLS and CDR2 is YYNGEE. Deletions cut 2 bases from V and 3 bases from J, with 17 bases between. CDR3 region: CASSVAPRTGDYGYTF. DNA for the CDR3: TGTGCCAGCAGCGTTGCCCCCCGGACCGGGGACTATGGCTACACCTTC.

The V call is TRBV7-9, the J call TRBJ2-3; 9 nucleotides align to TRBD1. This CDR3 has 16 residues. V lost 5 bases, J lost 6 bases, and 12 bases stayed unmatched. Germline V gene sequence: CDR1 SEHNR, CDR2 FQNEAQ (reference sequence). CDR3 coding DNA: TGTGCCAGCAGCGCGTGGACAGGGGAGGAATACGATACGCAGTATTTT. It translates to CASSAWTGEEYDTQYF.

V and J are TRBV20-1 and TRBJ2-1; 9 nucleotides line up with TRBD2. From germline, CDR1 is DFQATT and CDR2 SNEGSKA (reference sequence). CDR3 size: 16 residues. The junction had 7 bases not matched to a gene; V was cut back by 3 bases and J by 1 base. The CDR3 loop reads CSASPGTSLSYNEQFF. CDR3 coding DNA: TGCAGTGCTAGTCCCGGGACTAGCTTGTCCTACAATGAGCAGTTCTTC.

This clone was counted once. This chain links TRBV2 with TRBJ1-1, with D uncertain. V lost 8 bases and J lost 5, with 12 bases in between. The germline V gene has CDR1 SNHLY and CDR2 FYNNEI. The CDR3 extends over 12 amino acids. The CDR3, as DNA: TGTGCCAGCTGTTTCTCGGGAACTGAAGCTTTCTTT. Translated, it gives CASCFSGTEAFF.

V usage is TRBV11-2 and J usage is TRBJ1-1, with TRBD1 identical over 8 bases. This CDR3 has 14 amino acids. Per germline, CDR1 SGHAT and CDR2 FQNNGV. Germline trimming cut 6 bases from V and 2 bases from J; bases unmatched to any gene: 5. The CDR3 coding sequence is TGTGCCAGCAGGTCGACAGGGGACAACACTGAAGCTTTCTTT. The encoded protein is CASRSTGDNTEAFF.

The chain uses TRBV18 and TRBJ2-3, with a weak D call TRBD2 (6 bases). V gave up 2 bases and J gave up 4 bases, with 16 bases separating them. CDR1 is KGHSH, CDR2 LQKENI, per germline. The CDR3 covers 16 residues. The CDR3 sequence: CASSPNAGRPSDTQYF. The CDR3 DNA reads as TGTGCCAGCTCACCAAATGCGGGGCGTCCTTCAGATACGCAGTATTTT.

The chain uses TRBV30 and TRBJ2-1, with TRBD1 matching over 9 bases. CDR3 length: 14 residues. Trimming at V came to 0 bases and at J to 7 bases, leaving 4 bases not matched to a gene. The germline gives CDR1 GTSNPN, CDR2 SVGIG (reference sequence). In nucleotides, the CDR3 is TGTGCCTGGAGTGTACAGGGGGCTTGGAATGAGCAGTTCTTC. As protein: CAWSVQGAWNEQFF.

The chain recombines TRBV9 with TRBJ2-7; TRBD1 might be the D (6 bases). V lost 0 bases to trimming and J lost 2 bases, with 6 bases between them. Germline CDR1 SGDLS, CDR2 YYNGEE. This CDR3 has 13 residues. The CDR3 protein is CASSVDRAYEQYF. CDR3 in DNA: TGTGCCAGCAGCGTAGACAGGGCCTACGAGCAGTACTTC.

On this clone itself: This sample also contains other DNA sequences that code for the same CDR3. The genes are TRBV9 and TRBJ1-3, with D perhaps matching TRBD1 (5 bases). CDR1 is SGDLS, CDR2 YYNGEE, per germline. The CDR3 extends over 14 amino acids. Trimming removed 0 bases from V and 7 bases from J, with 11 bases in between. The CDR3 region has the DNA TGTGCCAGCAGCGTAGGTGGGGCCGGGAACACCATATATTTT. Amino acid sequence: CASSVGGAGNTIYF.

The CDR3 protein is CASSLYRGREETQYF. CDR3 coding DNA: TGCGCCAGCAGCTTATACAGGGGGCGCGAAGAGACCCAGTACTTC. The rearrangement links TRBV5-1 to TRBJ2-5, with 9 bases that match TRBD1. CDR1 and CDR2 (germline): SGHRS, YFSETQ. CDR3 size: 15 residues. The J segment lost 3 bases and the V segment lost 2 bases, leaving 5 bases of the junction unmatched.

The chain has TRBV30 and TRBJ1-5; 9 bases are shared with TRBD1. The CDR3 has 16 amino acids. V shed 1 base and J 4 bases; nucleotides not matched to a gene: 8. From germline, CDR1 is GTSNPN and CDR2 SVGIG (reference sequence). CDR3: CAWSGLAGQGNQPQHF. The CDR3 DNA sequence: TGTGCCTGGAGTGGCCTAGCAGGACAGGGGAATCAGCCCCAGCATTTT.

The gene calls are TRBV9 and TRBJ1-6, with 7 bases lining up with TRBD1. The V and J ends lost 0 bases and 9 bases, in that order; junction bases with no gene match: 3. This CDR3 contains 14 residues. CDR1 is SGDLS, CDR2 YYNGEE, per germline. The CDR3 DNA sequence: TGTGCCAGCAGCGTAGAGACAGGGCGTTCACCCCTCCACTTT. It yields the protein CASSVETGRSPLHF.

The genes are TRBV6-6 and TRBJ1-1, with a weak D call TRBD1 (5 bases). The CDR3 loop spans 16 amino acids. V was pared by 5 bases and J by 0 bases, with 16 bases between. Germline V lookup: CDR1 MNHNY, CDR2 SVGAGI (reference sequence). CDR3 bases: TGTGCCAGCAGTCCGCAGAGGGGAGGGATGAACACTGAAGCTTTCTTT. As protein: CASSPQRGGMNTEAFF.

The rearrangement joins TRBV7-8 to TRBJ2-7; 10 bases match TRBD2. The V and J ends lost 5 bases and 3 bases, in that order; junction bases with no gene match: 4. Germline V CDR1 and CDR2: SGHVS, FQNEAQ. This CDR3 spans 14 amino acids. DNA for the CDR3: TGTGCCAGCAGCGAAGGACTAGCGGTCTACGAGCAGTACTTC. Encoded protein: CASSEGLAVYEQYF. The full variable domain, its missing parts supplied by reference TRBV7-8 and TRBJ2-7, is GAGVSQSPRYKVAKRGQDVALRCDPISGHVSLFWYQQALGQGPEFLTYFQNEAQLDKSGLPSDRFFAERPEGSVSTLKIQRTQQEDSAVYLCASSEGLAVYEQYFGPGTRLTVT.

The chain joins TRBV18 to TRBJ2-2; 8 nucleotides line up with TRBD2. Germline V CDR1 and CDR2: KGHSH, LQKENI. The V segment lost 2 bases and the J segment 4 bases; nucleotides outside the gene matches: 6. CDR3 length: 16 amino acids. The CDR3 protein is CASSPAAREGTGELFF. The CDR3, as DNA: TGTGCCAGCTCACCAGCTGCTCGGGAGGGCACCGGGGAGCTGTTTTTT.

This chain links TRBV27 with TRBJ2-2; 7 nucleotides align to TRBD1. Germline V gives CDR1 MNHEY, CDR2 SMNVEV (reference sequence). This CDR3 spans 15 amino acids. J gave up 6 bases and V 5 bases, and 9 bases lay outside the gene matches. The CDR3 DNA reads TGTGCCAGCAGTGCACAGGGGAGAGGAGCCGGGGAGCTGTTTTTT. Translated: CASSAQGRGAGELFF.

The CDR3 here is CASRPRGTGGLAQYF. The CDR3, as DNA: TGTGCCAGCCGACCGCGGGGCACAGGGGGTCTGGCCCAGTACTTC. The chain combines TRBV6-5 with TRBJ2-5; TRBD1 matches at 8 bases. V lost 8 bases, J lost 9 bases, and 17 bases stayed unmatched. Germline CDR1 and CDR2: MNHEY and SVGAGI. The CDR3 extends over 15 amino acids.

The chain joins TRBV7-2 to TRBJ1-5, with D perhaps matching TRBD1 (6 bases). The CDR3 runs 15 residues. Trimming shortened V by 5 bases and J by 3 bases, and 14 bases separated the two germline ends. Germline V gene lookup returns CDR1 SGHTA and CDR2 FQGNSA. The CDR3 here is CASSPSTGSNQPQHF. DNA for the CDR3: TGTGCCAGCAGCCCCTCGACAGGCTCCAATCAGCCCCAGCATTTT.

The CDR3 loop is CASSLHGTGDGYTF. The DNA of the CDR3 is TGTGCCAGCAGCTTACACGGGACAGGGGACGGCTACACCTTC. The chain carries TRBV7-6 and TRBJ1-2, with 10 bases lining up with TRBD1. V lost 2 bases and J lost 8; bases outside the gene matches: 5. This CDR3 has 14 amino acids. Germline assignment: CDR1 SGHVS and CDR2 FNYEAQ.

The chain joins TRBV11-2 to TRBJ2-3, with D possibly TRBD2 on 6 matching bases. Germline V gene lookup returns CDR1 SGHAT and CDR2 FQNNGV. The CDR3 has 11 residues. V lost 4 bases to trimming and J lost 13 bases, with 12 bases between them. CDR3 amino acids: CASSSGLFKYF. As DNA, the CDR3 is TGTGCCAGCAGCTCGGGACTGTTTAAGTATTTT.

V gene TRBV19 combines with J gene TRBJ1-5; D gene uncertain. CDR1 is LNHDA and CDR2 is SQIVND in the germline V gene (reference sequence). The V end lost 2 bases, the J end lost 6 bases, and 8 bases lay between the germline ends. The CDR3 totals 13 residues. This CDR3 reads CASSIINGQPQHF. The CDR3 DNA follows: TGTGCCAGTAGTATAATAAACGGTCAGCCCCAGCATTTT.

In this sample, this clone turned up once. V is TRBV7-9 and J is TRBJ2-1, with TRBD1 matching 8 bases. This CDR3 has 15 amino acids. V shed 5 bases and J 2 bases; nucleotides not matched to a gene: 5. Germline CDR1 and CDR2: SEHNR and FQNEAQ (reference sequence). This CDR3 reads CASSRGTGPYNEQFF. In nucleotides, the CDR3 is TGTGCCAGCAGCAGAGGGACAGGCCCCTACAATGAGCAGTTCTTC.